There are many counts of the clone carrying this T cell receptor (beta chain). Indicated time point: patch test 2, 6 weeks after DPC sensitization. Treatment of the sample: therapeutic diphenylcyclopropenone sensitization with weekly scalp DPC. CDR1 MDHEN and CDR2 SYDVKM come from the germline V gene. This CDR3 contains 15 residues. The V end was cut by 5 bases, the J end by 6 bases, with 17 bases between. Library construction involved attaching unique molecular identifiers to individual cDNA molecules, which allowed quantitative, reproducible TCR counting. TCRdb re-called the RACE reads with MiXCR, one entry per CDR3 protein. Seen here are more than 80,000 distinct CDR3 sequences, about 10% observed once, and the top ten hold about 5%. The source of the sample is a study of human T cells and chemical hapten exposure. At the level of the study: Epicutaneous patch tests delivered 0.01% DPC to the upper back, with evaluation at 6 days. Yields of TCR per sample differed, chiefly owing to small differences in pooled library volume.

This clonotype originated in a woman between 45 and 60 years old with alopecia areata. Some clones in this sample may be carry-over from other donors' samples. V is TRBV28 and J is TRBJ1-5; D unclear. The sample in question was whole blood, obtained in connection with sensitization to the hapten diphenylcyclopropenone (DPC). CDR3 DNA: TGTGCCAGCAGTCCGCCCGGACCCAACTTTCAGCCCCAGCATTTT. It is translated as CASSPPGPNFQPQHF.